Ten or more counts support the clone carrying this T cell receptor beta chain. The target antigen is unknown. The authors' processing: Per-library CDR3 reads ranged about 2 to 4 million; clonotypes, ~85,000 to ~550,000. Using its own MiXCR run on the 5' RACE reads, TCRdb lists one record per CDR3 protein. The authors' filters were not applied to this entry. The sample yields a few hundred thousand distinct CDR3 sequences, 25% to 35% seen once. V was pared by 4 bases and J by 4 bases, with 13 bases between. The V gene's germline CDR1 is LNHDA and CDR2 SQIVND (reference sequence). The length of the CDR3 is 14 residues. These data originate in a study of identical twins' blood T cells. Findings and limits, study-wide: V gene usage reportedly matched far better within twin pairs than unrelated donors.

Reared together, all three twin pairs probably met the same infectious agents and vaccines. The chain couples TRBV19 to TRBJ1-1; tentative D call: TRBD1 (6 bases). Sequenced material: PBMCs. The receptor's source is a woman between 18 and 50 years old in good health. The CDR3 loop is CASSRTGLSTEAFF. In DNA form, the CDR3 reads TGTGCCAGTAGTAGAACAGGGTTGAGCACTGAAGCTTTCTTT.